This T cell receptor beta chain was sequenced in a study of blood T cell repertoires in COVID-19 (dated by TCRdb to 2018 to 2021). About the full investigation: Samples covering the acute and convalescent phases of COVID-19 were provided by collaborators in the United States, Italy and Spain. Where available, HLA class I and class II types were obtained from metadata supplied by the sample provider rather than from assay-based typing. Samples were obtained from the ongoing ImmuneRACE study (first 160 participants) and from some 1,200 subjects provided by 6 global collaborators. The repertoires were released in a freely available public database intended as a resource for research on the immune response to SARS-CoV-2. Nearly every sample came with metadata listing a de-identified subject ID, COVID-19 status, age in years and sex. Deeply sampled blood TCRbeta repertoires from subjects exposed to, actively infected with, or recovered from COVID-19 were included in the dataset. The material from the prospective study consisted of cDNA or gDNA derived from T cells, B-cell-depleted T cells, or PBMCs. The investigation overall reported the following: Clinical and demographic metadata were provided uncurated, with the amount varying by source and participant.

TCRbeta CDR3 regions were amplified from genomic DNA using the immunoSEQ Assay, a bias-controlled multiplex PCR. As for the original processing: The number of nucleated cells in each sample was estimated from the amplification of reference gene primers within the assay. To quantify the absolute abundance of each unique TCRbeta CDR3 rearrangement, sequence reads were collapsed and filtered. Productive Simpson clonality was computed per sample as the square root of Simpson's diversity index over productive rearrangements. Imported from immuneACCESS, the table was reduced by TCRdb to in-frame sequences with V and J called. These copies leave out some clones; in studies compared against another copy, an unresolved V gene accounts for under half, and the cause of the remainder is not known. V, J and clone size reflect that table, while D and trimming were determined from the DNA. The sample table shows approximately 230,000 clones, and about 90% are seen once. The biggest ten clones account for about 1.3% of the sample.

Its CDR3 holds 13 amino acids, cysteine through phenylalanine. Only the CDR3 region is kept as DNA, spanning 39 bases read in frame from base 1. The germline V gene encodes CDR1 KGHSH and CDR2 LQKENI. V is reduced by 4 bases and J by 3 bases, leaving a spacing of 6 bases between them. Each collaborating institution followed its own protocols to collect whole blood in K2EDTA tubes. For TCRbeta analysis, collaborators shipped samples in one of three forms: frozen whole blood, isolated PBMCs, or DNA extracted from either of those sample types. This clone was picked up one time. There is no known antigen for this receptor. One base away there is no much larger clone; base qualities are not given.

The rearranged chain carries TRBV18 and TRBJ1-4; TRBD1 might be the D gene, on 6 matching bases. Input material: peripheral blood. The TCR was taken from a man at least 80 years old with acute or convalescent COVID-19. The nucleotides read TGTGCCAGCTCACAGGGGGCTAATGAAAAACTGTTTTTT. This yields the protein CASSQGANEKLFF. The entire variable domain, with the stretches around the CDR3 drawn from the reference TRBV18 and TRBJ1-4 proteins, is NAGVMQNPRHLVRRRGQEARLRCSPMKGHSHVYWYRQLPEEGLKFMVYLQKENIIDESGMPKERFSAEFPKEGPSILRIQQVVRGDSAAYFCASSQGANEKLFFGSGTQLSVL.